The rows below give T cell receptor beta chains drawn from one sample of a study of cytomegalovirus exposure and HLA in healthy donors. TCRdb keeps only in-frame clones here, not all; method: immunoSEQ multiplex PCR. This table holds approximately 160,000 clones, 75% to 90% found once. The specimen was PBMCs. The receptor set was obtained from a human donor in good health. Each CDR3 is given with its conserved first and last residue. The D gene is left open where the match is weak. A clone size is listed for some rows: how often the clone was seen (once, few, many), or a class if it is expanded.

v_gene	d_gene	abundance	j_gene	CDR3nt	CDR3aa
TRBV19	NA	NA	TRBJ1-1	TGTGCCAGTAGTATCGTACGAGATTTGAGCACTGAAGCTTTCTTT	CASSIVRDLSTEAFF
TRBV18	NA	few	TRBJ1-4	TGTGCCAGCTCACCCCGAGGTACTAATGAAAAACTGTTTTTT	CASSPRGTNEKLFF
TRBV5-1	NA	NA	TRBJ2-1	TGCGCCAGCAGCTTGGGACAGCTGAAGCCCTACAATGAGCAGTTCTTC	CASSLGQLKPYNEQFF
TRBV25-1	NA	NA	TRBJ2-1	TGTGCCAGCAGTGATCCGAGCGGATTAACCTACAATGAGCAGTTCTTC	CASSDPSGLTYNEQFF
TRBV5-4	NA	once	TRBJ2-5	TGTGCCGGACGTTTCCGGACACAAGAGACCCAGTACTTC	CAGRFRTQETQYF
TRBV4-3	NA	few	TRBJ1-2	TGCGCCAGCAGCCAAGATAGCGGGCAGGGGTATGGCTACACCTTC	CASSQDSGQGYGYTF
TRBV10-2	TRBD2	NA	TRBJ2-1	TGCGCCAGCAGTGGCTTATTAGCGGGGCTGGCTAATGAGCAGTTCTTC	CASSGLLAGLANEQFF
TRBV7-3	TRBD1	once	TRBJ2-3	TGTGCCAGCAGCTTACAGGGGGGCACAGATACGCAGTATTTT	CASSLQGGTDTQYF
TRBV6-1	NA	NA	TRBJ1-2	TGTGCCAGCAGTCAACAGGGTTATGGCTACACCTTC	CASSQQGYGYTF
TRBV15	TRBD1	NA	TRBJ1-1	TGTGCCACTGGGGACAGGGGACTCGGCACTGAAGCTTTCTTT	CATGDRGLGTEAFF
TRBV11-3	TRBD2	NA	TRBJ2-7	TGTGCCAGCAGCTTAGTTTCTAGCGGGGGGCTGTACGAGCAGTACTTC	CASSLVSSGGLYEQYF